These T cell receptor beta chains were read from a single sample in a study of T cells after yellow fever vaccination. From the 5' RACE reads, TCRdb called clonotypes with MiXCR, one entry per CDR3 protein. There are about 75,000 distinct CDR3 sequences in the sample; under 9.5% occur only once, and over 25% lies in the top ten. Material: CD8+ T cells sorted from PBMCs, obtained less than 11 days after the first yellow fever vaccination. Receptor source: a young man who received the YFV17D yellow fever vaccine. The CDR3 runs from the conserved cysteine through the conserved F or W. A D gene is named only where the DNA matches it firmly. Expanded clones are given a class, and other clones once, few, many or no size at all.

CDR3 protein,CDR3 DNA,J gene,D gene,clone size,V gene
CARSPGGLCNEQFF,TGTGCCAGGAGCCCCGGGGGACTCTGCAATGAGCAGTTCTTC,TRBJ2-1,NA,NA,TRBV4-2
CASSLAETGIQWTNEKLFF,TGTGCCAGCAGCTTAGCCGAGACAGGCATACAATGGACTAATGAAAAACTGTTTTTT,TRBJ1-4,NA,few,TRBV11-1
CPSSVGAGANEQYF,TGTCCCAGCAGCGTAGGGGCAGGGGCGAACGAGCAGTACTTC,TRBJ2-7,NA,few,TRBV9
CSARDRDRGGYGYTF,TGCAGTGCTAGAGATCGGGACAGGGGTGGCTATGGCTACACCTTC,TRBJ1-2,TRBD1,few,TRBV20-1
CASSLVRTREWAKNEQFF,TGTGCCAGCAGCTTAGTACGGACCAGGGAATGGGCAAAAAATGAGCAGTTCTTC,TRBJ2-1,NA,many,TRBV11-2
CASSGGRGRNEQFF,TGCGCCAGCAGCGGCGGCAGGGGCAGGAATGAGCAGTTCTTC,TRBJ2-1,NA,many,TRBV5-1
CASSQEGFEQFF,TGTGCCAGCAGCCAAGAGGGGTTTGAGCAGTTCTTC,TRBJ2-1,NA,few,TRBV7-2
CASSFRSRLAGAANTGELFF,TGTGCCAGCAGTTTCCGGTCGAGGCTAGCGGGGGCCGCGAACACCGGGGAGCTGTTTTTT,TRBJ2-2,TRBD2,many,TRBV28
CASSYRGGTASFQQFF,TGTGCCAGCAGTTACCGAGGGGGAACGGCATCCTTCCAGCAGTTCTTC,TRBJ2-1,NA,NA,TRBV6-2/TRBV6-3
CASSQAWTSGGLGETQYF,TGCGCCAGCAGCCAAGCCTGGACTAGCGGGGGGCTGGGAGAGACCCAGTACTTC,TRBJ2-5,TRBD2,many,TRBV4-3
CASSHVPPGNTIYF,TGCGCCAGCAGCCACGTGCCCCCTGGAAACACCATATATTTT,TRBJ1-3,NA,many,TRBV4-3
CASSQIMETGFGTQYF,TGTGCCAGCAGCCAAATAATGGAGACAGGGTTTGGTACGCAGTATTTT,TRBJ2-3,TRBD1,many,TRBV4-2
CASTPGIMNTEAFF,TGTGCCAGCACCCCGGGCATTATGAACACTGAAGCTTTCTTT,TRBJ1-1,NA,few,TRBV12-3/TRBV12-4
CASSQGGLSYEQYF,TGCGCCAGCAGCCAAGGGGGGCTCTCCTACGAGCAGTACTTC,TRBJ2-7,NA,many,TRBV4-1
CASRSSPDTQYF,TGTGCCAGCAGGTCGTCGCCAGATACGCAGTATTTT,TRBJ2-3,NA,many,TRBV21-1
CASSPFVGNPQETQYF,TGTGCCAGCAGCCCCTTCGTGGGGAACCCACAAGAGACCCAGTACTTC,TRBJ2-5,NA,NA,TRBV11-1
CSVEAGLAGGDTQYF,TGCAGCGTTGAAGCAGGGCTAGCGGGGGGAGATACGCAGTATTTT,TRBJ2-3,TRBD2,many,TRBV29-1
CASSPYGQGFYGYTF,TGTGCCAGCAGCCCTTACGGACAGGGATTCTATGGCTACACCTTC,TRBJ1-2,TRBD1,few,TRBV3-1
CASSLSDDYEQYF,TGTGCCAGCAGTCTCTCGGACGACTACGAGCAGTACTTC,TRBJ2-7,NA,NA,TRBV6-2/TRBV6-3
CASGPTSGVETQYF,TGTGCCAGCGGCCCGACTAGCGGGGTGGAGACCCAGTACTTC,TRBJ2-5,TRBD2,many,TRBV12-3/TRBV12-4
CASSFRQDQQETQYF,TGTGCCAGCAGCTTCCGACAGGATCAGCAAGAGACCCAGTACTTC,TRBJ2-5,NA,NA,TRBV7-9
CASIYRDLAKNIQYF,TGTGCCAGCATATATAGGGATTTAGCCAAAAACATTCAGTACTTC,TRBJ2-4,NA,NA,TRBV6-2/TRBV6-3
CASSHALAGGQWADTQYF,TGTGCCAGCAGCCATGCACTAGCGGGGGGGCAGTGGGCAGATACGCAGTATTTT,TRBJ2-3,TRBD2,many,TRBV2
CASSLDWGPQETQYF,TGTGCCAGCAGTTTGGATTGGGGCCCCCAAGAGACCCAGTACTTC,TRBJ2-5,NA,NA,TRBV12-3/TRBV12-4
CASSLTTGCNEQFF,TGTGCCAGCAGTCTCACTACTGGGTGCAATGAGCAGTTCTTC,TRBJ2-1,NA,NA,TRBV27
CASTGRTDTQYF,TGTGCCAGCACCGGACGGACAGATACGCAGTATTTT,TRBJ2-3,NA,many,TRBV9
CSVEALTFEAFF,TGCAGCGTTGAAGCACTCACCTTTGAAGCTTTCTTT,TRBJ1-1,NA,few,TRBV29-1
CASRFGGELFF,TGTGCCAGCAGGTTCGGCGGGGAGCTGTTTTTT,TRBJ2-2,NA,NA,TRBV7-6
CASSFGSGSVTQYF,TGTGCCAGCAGTTTCGGTTCAGGTTCGGTGACCCAGTACTTC,TRBJ2-5,NA,NA,TRBV12-3/TRBV12-4
CASSQDNSYEQYF,TGTGCCAGCAGCCAGGACAATTCCTACGAGCAGTACTTC,TRBJ2-7,NA,few,TRBV11-1
CASSLTANYGYTF,TGTGCCAGCAGCCTAACAGCGAACTATGGCTACACCTTC,TRBJ1-2,NA,many,TRBV6-2/TRBV6-3
CSATIETKNIQYF,TGCAGTGCCACGATAGAGACCAAAAACATTCAGTACTTC,TRBJ2-4,NA,many,TRBV20-1
CASSQTASNTEAFF,TGCGCCAGCAGCCAAACAGCCTCGAACACTGAAGCTTTCTTT,TRBJ1-1,NA,many,TRBV4-3
CSARDYGRDYGYTF,TGCAGTGCTAGAGATTACGGCAGGGACTATGGCTACACCTTC,TRBJ1-2,NA,many,TRBV20-1
CAITDRDYGYTF,TGTGCCATCACGGACAGGGACTATGGCTACACCTTC,TRBJ1-2,TRBD1,NA,TRBV6-6
CASATRPENTEAFF,TGTGCCAGCGCTACCCGACCCGAGAACACTGAAGCTTTCTTT,TRBJ1-1,NA,NA,TRBV12-3/TRBV12-4
CASSINRGETQYF,TGTGCCAGCAGCATTAACAGGGGTGAGACCCAGTACTTC,TRBJ2-5,TRBD1,NA,TRBV11-2